Below are 21 T cell receptor beta chains sequenced from a single sample in a study of cytomegalovirus exposure and HLA in healthy donors (TCRdb year 2017). Libraries came from the immunoSEQ multiplex PCR assay. A mixture of 60 forward primers for TCR Vbeta segments and 13 reverse primers for TCR Jbeta segments was used in the multiplex PCR. Entries here come from immuneACCESS through TCRdb and include only in-frame sequences with V and J called. Some clones fail to appear in such tables; in the studies checked, an unresolved V gene covers under half of the shortfall, and the cause of the remainder is unknown. A total of under 150,000 clones appear in this sample, about four fifths of them only once. The biggest ten clones account for approximately 1.3% of the sample. Sample: PBMCs. These receptors all come from a male donor in good health and CMV-seropositive.

The chain joins TRBV9 to TRBJ1-1; D is uncertain. This CDR3 is built from 13 residues. Germline V gene sequence: CDR1 SGDLS, CDR2 YYNGEE. V lost 3 bases and J 4 bases, leaving 10 bases between the germline ends. CDR3 protein: CASSAVPGTEAFF. The CDR3 DNA follows: TGTGCCAGCAGCGCCGTCCCCGGCACTGAAGCTTTCTTT.

The chain couples TRBV21-1 to TRBJ2-5; TRBD2, as called in the table, went unchecked against the DNA. The end of the DNA fits TRBJ2-7 better, so the J call may be wrong. TRBV21-1 counts as a pseudogene. The CDR3 extends over 13 amino acids. This CDR3 reads CASWNSGSVEQYF. CDR3 in DNA: TGTGCCAGCTGGAATAGCGGGAGTGTCGAGCAGTACTTC.

This clone was seen a few times. CDR3 residues: CASSPSGLAGEKGYEQYF. The CDR3 nucleotides are TGTGCCAGCTCACCATCGGGACTAGCGGGAGAAAAGGGCTACGAGCAGTACTTC. The chain employs TRBV18 and TRBJ2-7, with TRBD2 matching 14 bases. The V segment lost 2 bases and the J segment 3 bases; nucleotides outside the gene matches: 9. This CDR3 is 18 amino acids long. The germline CDR1 and CDR2 sequences are KGHSH and LQKENI.

The CDR3 DNA is TGTGCCAGCAGCTTAGGGACAGGCGCCTTCTATGGCTACACCTTC. Amino acid sequence: CASSLGTGAFYGYTF. The V gene is TRBV5-4, the J gene TRBJ1-2, with 8 nucleotides matching TRBD1. V was clipped by 2 bases and J by 4 bases; unmatched bases: 7. CDR1 and CDR2 (germline): SGHNT, YYREEE (reference sequence). This CDR3 contains 15 residues. Drawing the rest from reference TRBV5-4 and TRBJ1-2, the complete variable domain is ETGVTQSPTHLIKTRGQQVTLRCSSQSGHNTVSWYQQALGQGPQFIFQYYREEENGRGNFPPRFSGLQFPNYSSELNVNALELDDSALYLCASSLGTGAFYGYTFGSGTRLTVV.

The chain is built from TRBV6-5 and TRBJ2-1; 10 positions match TRBD1. The CDR3 extends over 15 amino acids. CDR1 is MNHEY and CDR2 is SVGAGI in the germline V gene. V was pared by 6 bases and J by 5 bases, with 7 bases of the junction left unmatched. The CDR3 loop is CASRRQGAFDNEQFF. Here the CDR3 DNA reads TGTGCCAGCAGGAGACAGGGGGCTTTTGACAATGAGCAGTTCTTC.

This chain links TRBV4-2 with TRBJ2-7; TRBD2 aligns across 8 bases. V lost 2 bases to trimming and J lost 3 bases; unmatched junction nucleotides: 12. CDR3 length: 17 amino acids. Per germline, CDR1 LGHNA and CDR2 YNFKEQ. The CDR3 nucleotides are TGTGCCAGCAGCCAAAGGGGGTACAGGACTAGCAGCTACGAGCAGTACTTC. Translation: CASSQRGYRTSSYEQYF.

The gene calls are TRBV4-1 and TRBJ1-3, with 7 bases aligning to TRBD1. Trimming at V came to 3 bases and at J to 2 bases, leaving 16 bases not matched to a gene. Germline V lookup: CDR1 MGHRA, CDR2 YSYEKL. CDR3 length: 19 residues. The CDR3 protein is CASSQEYYLGGLAGNTIYF. CDR3 nucleotide sequence: TGCGCCAGCAGCCAGGAGTACTATCTAGGGGGCTTAGCTGGAAACACCATATATTTT.

The count of this clone is one. The chain recombines TRBV6-6 with TRBJ1-5, with 7 bases fitting TRBD1. V shed 7 bases, J shed 6 bases, and the junction held 9 bases outside the gene matches. This CDR3 spans 14 amino acids. Germline V gene lookup returns CDR1 MNHNY and CDR2 SVGAGI (reference sequence). CDR3 loop: CASTPDREVQPQHF. CDR3 in DNA: TGTGCCAGCACCCCAGACAGGGAAGTTCAGCCCCAGCATTTT.

V usage is TRBV5-6 and J usage is TRBJ1-1; D gene unclear. The germline V and J ends were trimmed by 2 bases and 11 bases, with 13 bases remaining between them. The CDR3 covers 12 residues. From germline, CDR1 is SGHDT and CDR2 YYEEEE. CDR3 sequence reads: CASSLQTNVAFF. CDR3 coding DNA: TGTGCCAGCAGCTTACAGACAAACGTCGCTTTCTTT.

This chain joins TRBV5-4 and TRBJ1-2, with 9 bases identical to TRBD1. Germline CDR1 SGHNT, CDR2 YYREEE (reference sequence). This CDR3 region has 14 residues. V lost 5 bases to trimming and J lost 5 bases; unmatched junction nucleotides: 7. The CDR3 here is CASRPGTGIYGYTF. The CDR3 coding sequence is TGTGCCAGCAGGCCAGGGACAGGGATTTATGGCTACACCTTC.

The chain carries TRBV19 and TRBJ1-1; 7 nucleotides align to TRBD1. The germline gives CDR1 LNHDA, CDR2 SQIVND (reference sequence). This CDR3 region has 17 residues. With V trimmed by 4 bases and J by 5 bases, 16 bases remained unmatched. The CDR3 spells CASSNHDRDGKGTEAFF. Written as DNA, the CDR3 is TGTGCCAGTAGTAACCACGACAGGGATGGAAAGGGTACTGAAGCTTTCTTT.

The V gene is TRBV5-8, the J gene TRBJ2-3; D is unclear. The CDR3 has 15 residues. V shed 2 bases and J shed 2 bases, with 12 bases lying between them. Germline CDR1 is SGHTS and CDR2 is YDEGEE. CDR3 coding DNA: TGTGCCAGCAGCTTCGCGGAGCCCTTCACAGATACGCAGTATTTT. This encodes CASSFAEPFTDTQYF.

The gene calls are TRBV9 and TRBJ2-1, with unresolved D. CDR3 length: 12 amino acids. Trimming removed 1 base at V and 9 bases at J, with 8 bases between. Germline V gives CDR1 SGDLS, CDR2 YYNGEE. For the CDR3, the DNA is TGTGCCAGCAGCGTACATCCGGGTGAGCAGTTCTTC. Amino acid sequence: CASSVHPGEQFF. Drawing the rest from reference TRBV9 and TRBJ2-1, the complete variable domain is DSGVTQTPKHLITATGQRVTLRCSPRSGDLSVYWYQQSLDQGLQFLIQYYNGEERAKGNILERFSAQQFPDLHSELNLSSLELGDSALYFCASSVHPGEQFFGPGTRLTVL.

This clone was seen a few times. The chain has TRBV4-1 and TRBJ2-6; D unclear. Per the germline V gene, CDR1 is MGHRA and CDR2 is YSYEKL. The CDR3 runs 15 residues. V lost 2 bases and J lost 0, with 5 bases in between. Here the CDR3 DNA reads TGCGCCAGCAGCCAATACAGCTCTGGGGCCAACGTCCTGACTTTC. As protein: CASSQYSSGANVLTF.

This clone was seen only a few times. The chain employs TRBV5-1 and TRBJ1-2, with D unclear. CDR1 and CDR2 from the germline V gene are SGHRS and YFSETQ. V lost 0 bases to trimming and J lost 2 bases, with 8 bases between them. There are 14 residues in the CDR3. CDR3 sequence (DNA): TGCGCCAGCAGCTTGGCCACGGGGAACTATGGCTACACCTTC. Its translation is CASSLATGNYGYTF.

DNA for the CDR3: TGTGCCAGCAGTTTACTGGGACAGAGGGAGACCCAGTACTTC. Translation gives CASSLLGQRETQYF. The rearrangement joins TRBV27 to TRBJ2-5, with 7 bases lining up with TRBD1. This CDR3 region has 14 residues. CDR1 MNHEY and CDR2 SMNVEV come from the germline V gene (reference sequence). J gave up 5 bases and V 2 bases, and 5 bases lay outside the gene matches.

The rearrangement joins TRBV29-1 to TRBJ2-3; D possibly corresponds to TRBD2 (5 bases). The CDR3 sequence is 13 residues long. Per germline, CDR1 SQVTM and CDR2 ANQGSEA. V was pared by 0 bases and J by 3 bases, with 7 bases between. CDR3 protein: CSVEDLATDTQYF. CDR3 sequence (DNA): TGCAGCGTTGAAGATCTAGCAACAGATACGCAGTATTTT.

J is TRBJ2-5 and V is TRBV29-1; maybe TRBD1 (6 bases). The DNA end is more similar to TRBJ2-7, so the J call may be wrong. CDR3 length equals 13 residues. Looked up from germline, CDR1 is SQVTM and CDR2 is ANQGSEA. The CDR3 coding sequence is TGCAGCGTTGCGCAGGGGCCGTCCTACGAGCAGTACTTC. As protein: CSVAQGPSYEQYF.

This sequence joins TRBV19 and TRBJ1-2, with 7 bases lining up with TRBD1. The germline V gene has CDR1 LNHDA and CDR2 SQIVND (reference sequence). V lost 4 bases and J lost 3; bases outside the gene matches: 2. The CDR3 totals 13 residues. For the CDR3, the DNA is TGTGCCAGTAGTACGGGACAGTACTATGGCTACACCTTC. Residues: CASSTGQYYGYTF.

The V gene is TRBV7-3, the J gene TRBJ2-3; 11 nucleotides align to TRBD2. J was trimmed by 1 base and V by 5 bases; bases with no gene match: 2. Per germline, CDR1 SGHTA and CDR2 FQGTGA. CDR3 length: 15 residues. The CDR3 DNA sequence: TGTGCCAGCAGCGTGGGACTAGCGGGCACAGATACGCAGTATTTT. As protein: CASSVGLAGTDTQYF.

The chain has TRBV11-3 and TRBJ2-1; 7 bases align to TRBD2. The V and J ends lost 5 bases and 5 bases, in that order; junction bases with no gene match: 9. The CDR3 sequence is 15 residues long. Per germline, CDR1 SGHNT and CDR2 YENEEA. For the CDR3, the DNA is TGTGCCAGCAGCGCCCCGACTAGCTCAGACAATGAGCAGTTCTTC. It specifies CASSAPTSSDNEQFF.